The 18 T cell receptor beta chains below all came from one sample that was sequenced in a study of CD8 T cells in ankylosing spondylitis. From the 5' RACE reads, TCRdb called clonotypes with MiXCR, one entry per CDR3 protein. There are tens of thousands of distinct CDR3 sequences in the sample; approximately 6% occur only once, and 5% lies in the top ten. Material for sequencing was synovial fluid, either unsorted or a sorted T cell fraction (not recorded which). Receptors were obtained from a male donor with ankylosing spondylitis.

This clonotype was observed many times. The V and J genes are TRBV7-9 and TRBJ1-1; D not resolved. V gave up 1 base and J gave up 10 bases, with 13 bases separating them. CDR1 is SEHNR and CDR2 is FQNEAQ in the germline V gene (reference sequence). This CDR3 contains 13 residues. CDR3 coding DNA: TGTGCCAGCAGCTTAGTACCGGGCCGGCCAGCTTTCTTT. As protein: CASSLVPGRPAFF.

V usage is TRBV19 and J usage is TRBJ2-1, with D unclear. Trimming took off 8 bases at V and 5 bases at J, with 13 bases between the two ends. The V gene's germline CDR1 is LNHDA and CDR2 SQIVND (reference sequence). The CDR3 runs to 13 residues. The CDR3 sequence is CASSSPGDNEQFF. The CDR3 DNA reads TGTGCCAGTTCGTCCCCCGGAGACAATGAGCAGTTCTTC.

The V call is TRBV6-1, the J call TRBJ2-5; D might be TRBD1 (6 bases). The length of the CDR3 is 16 residues. CDR1 is MNHNS, CDR2 SASEGT, per germline. V was shortened by 11 bases and J by 1 base, with 23 bases between the two germline ends. CDR3: CAFSNSGKTGQETQYF. CDR3 nucleotides: TGTGCCTTCAGCAACTCCGGGAAGACAGGCCAAGAGACCCAGTACTTC.

This clonotype was seen repeatedly, ten times or more. The chain uses TRBV20-1 and TRBJ2-1, with 13 bases matching TRBD2. CDR1 and CDR2 (germline): DFQATT, SNEGSKA (reference sequence). This CDR3 is built from 16 residues. Trimming at V came to 7 bases and at J to 8 bases, leaving 14 bases not matched to a gene. The CDR3 spells CSVLGIGTSGVDEQFF. In DNA form, the CDR3 reads TGCAGTGTCTTAGGGATCGGGACTAGCGGGGTTGATGAGCAGTTCTTC.

This clonotype was found many times. The chain links TRBV11-3 to TRBJ1-2; TRBD1 aligns across 8 bases. Germline-derived CDR1 and CDR2 are SGHNT and YENEEA. Trimming at V came to 5 bases and at J to 2 bases, leaving 13 bases not matched to a gene. The CDR3 contains 17 residues. Here the CDR3 reads CASSLGQVPRTNYGYTF. CDR3 DNA sequence: TGTGCCAGCAGCCTGGGACAGGTGCCTAGGACGAACTATGGCTACACCTTC.

The chain employs TRBV28 and TRBJ2-7; D is ambiguous. CDR3 length: 14 residues. Germline lookup yields CDR1 MDHEN and CDR2 SYDVKM. V was cut by 5 bases and J by 1 base, with 12 bases left in between. The CDR3 DNA follows: TGTGCCAGCAGTGCCTCATTAGGATCCTACGAGCAGTACTTC. Its protein product is CASSASLGSYEQYF.

This clonotype was recorded at least ten times. The J gene is TRBJ2-6, the V gene TRBV28; D unclear. Between the trimmed V and J ends, which lost 5 bases and 0 bases, there was a span of 8 bases. Germline values: CDR1 MDHEN, CDR2 SYDVKM. The CDR3 sequence is 15 residues long. Written as DNA, the CDR3 is TGTGCCAGCAGTATTTATATCTCTGGGGCCAACGTCCTGACTTTC. Amino acids: CASSIYISGANVLTF.

This clonotype was counted at least ten times. The V gene is TRBV27, the J gene TRBJ2-3; 14 bases fit TRBD2. V dropped 5 bases and J dropped 4; count of bases not matched to a gene: 11. The CDR3 is made up of 18 amino acids. Germline CDR1 and CDR2: MNHEY and SMNVEV (reference sequence). CDR3 sequence (DNA): TGTGCCAGCAGTCCGGGACTAGCGGGAGTCGGGGCGGCAGATACGCAGTATTTT. Its protein product is CASSPGLAGVGAADTQYF.

This clonotype was detected a few times. The CDR3 bases are TGTGCCAGCAGTAACCCTCACCGACAGGGGAATGAAAAACTGTTTTTT. This codes for CASSNPHRQGNEKLFF. This chain connects TRBV2 to TRBJ1-4, with 8 positions matching TRBD1. The V gene's germline CDR1 is SNHLY and CDR2 FYNNEI. This CDR3 region has 16 residues. J gave up 5 bases and V 5 bases, and 10 bases lay outside the gene matches.

This CDR3 reads CSARDLLPGGDTEAFF. CDR3 nucleotide sequence: TGCAGTGCTAGAGATCTCCTCCCAGGGGGAGATACTGAAGCTTTCTTT. V usage is TRBV20-1 and J usage is TRBJ1-1; TRBD1 matches 7 bases. In germline, CDR1 is DFQATT, CDR2 SNEGSKA (reference sequence). The junction had 12 bases not matched to a gene; V was cut back by 0 bases and J by 5 bases. The CDR3 spans 16 residues.

The CDR3 region has the DNA TGCAGTGCTAGAAAGACACAGGGGTCCGATACGCAGTATTTT. Amino acid sequence: CSARKTQGSDTQYF. V usage is TRBV20-1 and J usage is TRBJ2-3; 7 bases line up with TRBD1. J was trimmed by 6 bases and V by 2 bases; bases with no gene match: 8. CDR3 length: 14 residues. Germline V CDR1 and CDR2: DFQATT, SNEGSKA (reference sequence).

The V and J genes are TRBV2 and TRBJ2-1; perhaps TRBD2 as D (6 bases). V was clipped by 6 bases and J by 7 bases, with 19 bases between them. Germline V gives CDR1 SNHLY, CDR2 FYNNEI. The CDR3 is 15 amino acids. The CDR3 region is CASRYSGGRRNEQFF. DNA for the CDR3: TGTGCCAGCAGGTACAGTGGGGGGAGACGGAATGAGCAGTTCTTC.

This clonotype appeared many times. CDR3 sequence reads: CASTPGGGRGLAESSYNEQFF. CDR3 in DNA: TGTGCCAGCACCCCAGGGGGGGGGCGAGGACTAGCGGAGAGCTCCTACAATGAGCAGTTCTTC. V usage is TRBV21-1 and J usage is TRBJ2-1; the table's TRBD2 call for D was not verified on the DNA. TRBV21-1 counts as a pseudogene. This CDR3 comprises 21 residues.

J is TRBJ2-3 and V is TRBV14; tentatively, D is TRBD1 or TRBD2 (6 bases each). CDR1 and CDR2 from the germline V gene are SGHDN and FVKESK. Trimming stripped 2 bases from V and 4 bases from J, with 10 bases between. The CDR3 is made up of 14 amino acids. DNA of the CDR3: TGTGCCAGCAGCCAACGGGGGCGCGCAGATACGCAGTATTTT. It translates to CASSQRGRADTQYF.

This chain connects TRBV10-3 to TRBJ1-6, with 8 bases that match TRBD1. The CDR3 loop spans 16 amino acids. Germline loops: CDR1 ENHRY, CDR2 SYGVKD. V shed 0 bases and J 3 bases; nucleotides not matched to a gene: 1. CDR3 in amino acids: CAISESTGGYNSPLHF. The CDR3 DNA follows: TGTGCCATCAGTGAGTCAACAGGGGGCTATAATTCACCCCTCCACTTT.

The V gene is TRBV7-9, the J gene TRBJ2-7, with D perhaps TRBD2 (5 bases). Per germline, CDR1 SEHNR and CDR2 FQNEAQ (reference sequence). The CDR3 is made up of 16 amino acids. V was cut by 1 base and J by 4 bases, with 17 bases left in between. The CDR3 DNA follows: TGTGCCAGCAGCTTAGACTGGCACGGAGGCAATTACGAGCAGTACTTC. This codes for CASSLDWHGGNYEQYF.

This clonotype appeared many times. The V call is TRBV28, the J call TRBJ1-5; possible D gene TRBD1, 5 bases. Germline V gives CDR1 MDHEN, CDR2 SYDVKM. V was pared by 3 bases and J by 3 bases, with 12 bases between. This CDR3 has 15 residues. CDR3 loop: CASSFTGEDNQPQHF. CDR3 DNA: TGTGCCAGCAGTTTTACAGGAGAGGACAATCAGCCCCAGCATTTT.

The chain is built from TRBV29-1 and TRBJ2-3; D unclear. V gave up 5 bases and J gave up 1 base, with 13 bases separating them. Germline CDR1 reads SQVTM; CDR2 reads ANQGSEA. The CDR3 has 14 amino acids. CDR3 DNA sequence: TGCAGCGTTAAGGGAAGGCGCGGCACAGATACGCAGTATTTT. Protein product: CSVKGRRGTDTQYF.